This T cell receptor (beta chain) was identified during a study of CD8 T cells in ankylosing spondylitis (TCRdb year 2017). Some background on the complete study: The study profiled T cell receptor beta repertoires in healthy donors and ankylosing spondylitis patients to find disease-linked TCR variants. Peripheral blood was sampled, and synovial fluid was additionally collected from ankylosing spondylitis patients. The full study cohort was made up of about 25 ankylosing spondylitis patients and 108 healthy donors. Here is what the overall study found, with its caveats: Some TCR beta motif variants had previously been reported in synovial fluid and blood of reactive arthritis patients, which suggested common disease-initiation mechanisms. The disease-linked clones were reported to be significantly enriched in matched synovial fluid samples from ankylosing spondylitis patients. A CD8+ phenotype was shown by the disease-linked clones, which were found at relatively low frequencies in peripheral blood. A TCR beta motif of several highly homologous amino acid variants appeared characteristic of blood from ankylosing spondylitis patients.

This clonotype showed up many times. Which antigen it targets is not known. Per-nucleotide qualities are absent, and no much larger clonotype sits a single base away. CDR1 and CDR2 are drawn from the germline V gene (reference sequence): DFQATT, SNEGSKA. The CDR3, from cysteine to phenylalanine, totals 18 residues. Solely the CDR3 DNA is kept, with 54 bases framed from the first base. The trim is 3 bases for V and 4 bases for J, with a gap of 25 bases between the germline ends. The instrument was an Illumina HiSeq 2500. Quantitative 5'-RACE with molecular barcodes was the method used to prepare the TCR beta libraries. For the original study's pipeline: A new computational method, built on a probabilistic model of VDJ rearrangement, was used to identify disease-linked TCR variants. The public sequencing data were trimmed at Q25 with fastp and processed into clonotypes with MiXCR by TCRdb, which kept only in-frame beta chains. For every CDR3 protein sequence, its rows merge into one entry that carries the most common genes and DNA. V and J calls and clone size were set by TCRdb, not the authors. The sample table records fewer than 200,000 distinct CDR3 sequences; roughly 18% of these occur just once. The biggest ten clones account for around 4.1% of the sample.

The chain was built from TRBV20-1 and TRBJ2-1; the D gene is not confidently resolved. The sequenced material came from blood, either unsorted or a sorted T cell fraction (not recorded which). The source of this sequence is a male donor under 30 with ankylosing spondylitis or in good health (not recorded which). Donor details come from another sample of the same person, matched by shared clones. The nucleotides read TGCAGTGCTAGTTCCCCCTTTTGGTCCTCGGTGGGTTACAATGAGCAGTTCTTC. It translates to CSASSPFWSSVGYNEQFF.